A single sample gave rise to the 29 T cell receptor beta chains below, sequenced in a study of siplizumab effects on memory and regulatory T cells. Assay used: immunoSEQ multiplex PCR; TCRdb lists only in-frame clones, some missing. The table includes nearly 85,000 clones, around 95% detected once. Sequenced material: CD8+ T cells sorted from blood. The receptors were gathered from a human donor in good health.

This chain connects TRBV4-2 to TRBJ2-1, with TRBD2 identical over 10 bases. Germline values: CDR1 LGHNA, CDR2 YNFKEQ. The V and J ends lost 1 base and 6 bases, in that order; junction bases with no gene match: 9. The length of the CDR3 is 17 residues. CDR3 DNA sequence: TGTGCCAGCAGCCAAGCACAATCTAGCGGGAGTTTCAATGAGCAGTTCTTC. Its translation is CASSQAQSSGSFNEQFF.

CDR3 DNA sequence: TGTGCCAGCAGTGAGCGTGGGAACTCCTACGAGCAGTACTTC. As protein: CASSERGNSYEQYF. The V call is TRBV2, the J call TRBJ2-7; D not resolved. With 3 bases removed from V and 0 bases from J, the gap between germline ends came to 9 bases. This CDR3 has 14 residues. Germline V CDR1 and CDR2: SNHLY, FYNNEI.

In DNA form, the CDR3 reads TGTGCCAGCAGCGTAGTCCCCGACAATGAGCAGTTCTTC. Its translation is CASSVVPDNEQFF. The chain recombines TRBV9 with TRBJ2-1; D gene ambiguous. The CDR3 totals 13 residues. Trimming removed 0 bases from V and 5 bases from J, with 6 bases in between. Germline-derived CDR1 and CDR2 are SGDLS and YYNGEE.

The rearrangement joins TRBV6-5 to TRBJ2-3; 9 positions match TRBD2. This CDR3 has 15 amino acids. Germline assignment: CDR1 MNHEY and CDR2 SVGAGI. After removal of 3 bases from V and 3 bases from J, the junction contained 4 bases not matched to a gene. The CDR3 loop is CASSYVAGETDTQYF. The CDR3 bases are TGTGCCAGCAGTTATGTAGCGGGAGAAACAGATACGCAGTATTTT.

The chain couples TRBV19 to TRBJ1-2; TRBD1 is a possible D gene (6 bases). This CDR3 is 13 amino acids long. Trimming left V 5 bases short and J 0 bases short, with 7 bases between. Germline V gene lookup returns CDR1 LNHDA and CDR2 SQIVND (reference sequence). CDR3 sequence: CASSQGTNYGYTF. In nucleotides, the CDR3 is TGTGCCAGTAGTCAGGGGACTAACTATGGCTACACCTTC.

The genes are TRBV4-1 and TRBJ2-3; D might be TRBD1 (6 bases). The CDR3 length is 16 residues. Germline V gene lookup returns CDR1 MGHRA and CDR2 YSYEKL. The V end lost 1 base, the J end lost 3 bases, and 14 bases lay between the germline ends. CDR3 protein: CASSQGGQGWTDTQYF. CDR3 DNA: TGCGCCAGCAGCCAAGGGGGGCAGGGCTGGACAGATACGCAGTATTTT.

V usage is TRBV6-4 and J usage is TRBJ2-2; TRBD2 is a possible D gene (5 bases). V was cut by 0 bases and J by 5 bases, with 10 bases left in between. This CDR3 is 15 amino acids long. The germline gives CDR1 MRHNA, CDR2 SNTAGT. In DNA, the CDR3 is TGTGCCAGCAGTGACTCGATAGGAGGTACCGGGGAGCTGTTTTTT. Translating gives CASSDSIGGTGELFF.

The V gene is TRBV27, the J gene TRBJ2-5; TRBD2 matches at 10 bases. Germline V gene lookup returns CDR1 MNHEY and CDR2 SMNVEV (reference sequence). The CDR3 covers 15 residues. Trimming took 6 bases from V and 5 from J; bases not matched to a gene: 9. The CDR3 protein is CASSPTSGMDETQYF. DNA for the CDR3: TGTGCCAGCAGCCCCACTAGCGGGATGGACGAGACCCAGTACTTC.

This sequence joins TRBV27 and TRBJ1-4; D unresolved. V lost 5 bases to trimming and J lost 8 bases, with 9 bases between them. Germline V gene sequence: CDR1 MNHEY, CDR2 SMNVEV (reference sequence). This CDR3 is built from 12 residues. DNA for the CDR3: TGTGCCAGCAGTCCTTACGGGGAAAAACTGTTTTTT. This encodes CASSPYGEKLFF.

The V gene is TRBV7-6, the J gene TRBJ2-7; TRBD1 aligns across 8 bases. The CDR3 extends over 14 amino acids. V lost 5 bases to trimming and J lost 0 bases; unmatched junction nucleotides: 3. Germline V CDR1 and CDR2: SGHVS, FNYEAQ. This CDR3 reads CASSPGTGSYEQYF. The CDR3 bases are TGTGCCAGCAGCCCCGGGACAGGCTCCTACGAGCAGTACTTC.

The gene calls are TRBV7-6 and TRBJ2-3; the match to TRBD2 covers 12 bases. Per germline, CDR1 SGHVS and CDR2 FNYEAQ. With V trimmed by 5 bases and J by 3 bases, 6 bases remained unmatched. The CDR3 is 16 residues long. The CDR3 DNA sequence: TGTGCCAGCAGCCCCCGGACTAGCGGGAAGACAGATACGCAGTATTTT. Translating it yields CASSPRTSGKTDTQYF.

The V call is TRBV9, the J call TRBJ2-7; TRBD1 agrees at 7 bases. This CDR3 has 14 amino acids. Germline V CDR1 and CDR2: SGDLS, YYNGEE. The trim removed 0 bases at V and 4 bases at J, leaving 4 bases unmatched. The CDR3 protein is CASSVATGEYEQYF. CDR3 bases: TGTGCCAGCAGCGTAGCTACAGGGGAGTACGAGCAGTACTTC.

This clone was detected once. The rearrangement uses TRBV7-8 and TRBJ2-4; D is uncertain. Germline V gene sequence: CDR1 SGHVS, CDR2 FQNEAQ. The CDR3 runs to 14 residues. The ends were cut back, 4 bases at V and 0 bases at J, with 7 bases in the middle. As DNA, the CDR3 is TGTGCCAGCAGCTCCCCTGTAGCCAAAAACATTCAGTACTTC. Translated: CASSSPVAKNIQYF.

This chain joins TRBV11-2 and TRBJ2-7, with D perhaps TRBD1 or TRBD2 (5 bases each). Trimming shortened V by 5 bases and J by 2 bases, and 16 bases separated the two germline ends. Germline V gene sequence: CDR1 SGHAT, CDR2 FQNNGV. This CDR3 comprises 15 residues. The CDR3 nucleotides read TGTGCCAGCAGCCCTAGACAGACGGGAACCTACGAGCAGTACTTC. It encodes CASSPRQTGTYEQYF.

This chain links TRBV2 with TRBJ2-1, with TRBD2 matching over 13 bases. Germline V gene data show CDR1 as SNHLY and CDR2 as FYNNEI. V was clipped by 3 bases and J by 6 bases; unmatched bases: 5. The CDR3 is 16 amino acids. The DNA of the CDR3 is TGTGCCAGCAGTGATACTAGCGGGAGGGCCATCAATGAGCAGTTCTTC. It encodes CASSDTSGRAINEQFF.

The chain joins TRBV5-1 to TRBJ2-2; the match to TRBD1 covers 7 bases. This CDR3 region has 13 residues. Trimming removed 3 bases from V and 6 bases from J; junction bases left unmatched: 2. CDR1 and CDR2 from the germline V gene are SGHRS and YFSETQ. Here the CDR3 reads CASSWQGAGELFF. DNA for the CDR3: TGCGCCAGCAGCTGGCAGGGGGCCGGGGAGCTGTTTTTT.

This clone was seen a handful of times. The chain employs TRBV5-6 and TRBJ2-7; TRBD2 is a possible D gene (5 bases). Germline V gene data show CDR1 as SGHDT and CDR2 as YYEEEE. The germline V and J ends were trimmed by 4 bases and 5 bases, with 13 bases remaining between them. The CDR3 spans 13 residues. This chain's CDR3 is CASSPGTAHEQYF. The DNA for the CDR3 is TGTGCCAGCAGCCCGGGAACTGCCCACGAGCAGTACTTC. The full variable domain, completed using reference TRBV5-6 and TRBJ2-7, is DAGVTQSPTHLIKTRGQQVTLRCSPKSGHDTVSWYQQALGQGPQFIFQYYEEEERQRGNFPDRFSGHQFPNYSSELNVNALLLGDSALYLCASSPGTAHEQYFGPGTRLTVT.

The chain combines TRBV7-3 with TRBJ2-3; either TRBD1 or TRBD2 may fit D (5 bases each). Germline V gene lookup returns CDR1 SGHTA and CDR2 FQGTGA. V shed 5 bases and J shed 2 bases, with 14 bases lying between them. The CDR3 consists of 15 residues. The CDR3 loop is CASSHTWDDTDTQYF. The CDR3, as DNA: TGTGCCAGCAGCCACACATGGGACGACACAGATACGCAGTATTTT.

The chain recombines TRBV7-9 with TRBJ1-1; 9 nucleotides align to TRBD1. The germline CDR1 and CDR2 sequences are SEHNR and FQNEAQ (reference sequence). Trimming at V came to 1 base and at J to 3 bases, leaving 0 bases not matched to a gene. CDR3 size: 14 residues. The CDR3 nucleotides are TGTGCCAGCAGCTTAGGGACAGGGGACACTGAAGCTTTCTTT. Its protein is CASSLGTGDTEAFF. The full variable domain, with the rest looked up from reference TRBV7-9 and TRBJ1-1, is DTGVSQNPRHKITKRGQNVTFRCDPISEHNRLYWYRQTLGQGPEFLTYFQNEAQLEKSRLLSDRFSAERPKGSFSTLEIQRTEQGDSAMYLCASSLGTGDTEAFFGQGTRLTVV.

The chain combines TRBV28 with TRBJ2-5; D gene ambiguous. The ends were cut back, 8 bases at V and 4 bases at J, with 20 bases in the middle. The germline V gene encodes CDR1 MDHEN and CDR2 SYDVKM. The CDR3 sequence is 15 residues long. The CDR3 bases are TGTGCCAGCCCCGCCGGGCCTACTTCGGGAGAGACCCAGTACTTC. This sequence encodes CASPAGPTSGETQYF.

The count of this clone is one. This chain joins TRBV28 and TRBJ2-5; D not resolved. The CDR3 is 11 residues long. CDR1 is MDHEN and CDR2 is SYDVKM in the germline V gene. The V end lost 5 bases, the J end lost 6 bases, and 7 bases lay between the germline ends. CDR3 nucleotides: TGTGCCAGCAGTACAGCCCAGACCCAGTACTTC. It is translated as CASSTAQTQYF.

The rearrangement uses TRBV9 and TRBJ2-1, with D possibly being TRBD2 (5 bases). Germline loops: CDR1 SGDLS, CDR2 YYNGEE. Deletions cut 2 bases from V and 5 bases from J, with 14 bases between. The CDR3 has 15 residues. The CDR3 DNA is TGTGCCAGCAGCGTGAATTCCGGGATTAACAATGAGCAGTTCTTC. Its translation: CASSVNSGINNEQFF. The whole variable domain, remainder taken from reference TRBV9 and TRBJ2-1, is DSGVTQTPKHLITATGQRVTLRCSPRSGDLSVYWYQQSLDQGLQFLIQYYNGEERAKGNILERFSAQQFPDLHSELNLSSLELGDSALYFCASSVNSGINNEQFFGPGTRLTVL.

The chain carries TRBV6-5 and TRBJ2-2; TRBD1 is a possible D gene (5 bases). V lost 2 bases to trimming and J lost 1 base, with 11 bases between them. This CDR3 is built from 16 residues. CDR1 is MNHEY, CDR2 SVGAGI, per germline. DNA of the CDR3: TGTGCCAGCAGTTACGAACTAACAGGGAACACCGGGGAGCTGTTTTTT. Its protein is CASSYELTGNTGELFF.

In DNA form, the CDR3 reads TGTGCCAGCAGTAGATCCGGGACAGGATCTGAAGCTTTCTTT. Its translation: CASSRSGTGSEAFF. V is TRBV6-1 and J is TRBJ1-1; 8 nucleotides match TRBD1. Germline CDR1 MNHNS, CDR2 SASEGT. The CDR3 is 14 residues long. With 5 bases clipped from V and 6 bases from J, the junction kept 8 bases outside the gene matches.

Only a few counts were recorded for this clone. The rearrangement links TRBV6-1 to TRBJ2-3; the match to TRBD2 covers 14 bases. This CDR3 is built from 18 residues. With 3 bases clipped from V and 2 bases from J, the junction kept 7 bases outside the gene matches. Per the germline V gene, CDR1 is MNHNS and CDR2 is SASEGT. The DNA of the CDR3 is TGTGCCAGCAGTGACGGACTAGCGGGAGGAACAAACACAGATACGCAGTATTTT. Translating it yields CASSDGLAGGTNTDTQYF.

This chain connects TRBV16 to TRBJ2-3; D is uncertain. This CDR3 has 15 residues. CDR1 KGHSY and CDR2 FQNENV come from the germline V gene. V shed 2 bases and J shed 2 bases, with 11 bases lying between them. DNA for the CDR3: TGTGCCAGCAGCCAAGAACGGACCCACACAGATACGCAGTATTTT. It specifies CASSQERTHTDTQYF. The variable domain in full, with the rest retrieved from reference TRBV16 and TRBJ2-3, is GEEVAQTPKHLVRGEGQKAKLYCAPIKGHSYVFWYQQVLKNEFKFLISFQNENVFDETGMPKERFSAKCLPNSPCSLEIQATKLEDSAVYFCASSQERTHTDTQYFGPGTRLTVL.

The CDR3: CASSQQSPLLQEAYEQYF. For the CDR3, the DNA is TGCGCCAGCAGCCAACAGTCGCCTCTACTGCAGGAAGCCTACGAGCAGTACTTC. This chain connects TRBV4-1 to TRBJ2-7; D gene ambiguous. The CDR3 has 18 residues. V lost 2 bases, J lost 2 bases, and 22 bases lay in between. Germline V CDR1 and CDR2: MGHRA, YSYEKL.

Here the CDR3 reads CASSLITTLTSGRGDTQYF. Here the CDR3 DNA reads TGTGCCAGCAGTTTAATCACCACTTTGACTAGCGGGAGGGGAGATACGCAGTATTTT. V gene TRBV28 combines with J gene TRBJ2-3; the match to TRBD2 covers 14 bases. Germline lookup yields CDR1 MDHEN and CDR2 SYDVKM. V shed 2 bases, J shed 5 bases, and the junction held 12 bases outside the gene matches. This CDR3 region has 19 residues.

The rearrangement links TRBV30 to TRBJ1-1; tentative D call: TRBD1 (5 bases). This CDR3 has 12 residues. Germline-derived CDR1 and CDR2 are GTSNPN and SVGIG (reference sequence). V was trimmed by 1 base and J by 4 bases, leaving 7 bases between them. CDR3 nucleotides: TGTGCCTGGAGTGGAGGGGCCACTGAAGCTTTCTTT. Translated: CAWSGGATEAFF.